Listed below are T cell receptor beta chains from one sample, sequenced in a study of CD8+ T cells in alopecia areata. The protocol was immunoSEQ multiplex PCR, while the TCRdb copy is restricted to in-frame clones and leaves out a portion. In the table there are about 160,000 clones, about three fifths of which are singletons. The sample was CD4+ T cells sorted from blood, taken at week 4, from a patient treated with tofacitinib. These receptors all stem from a human donor with alopecia areata. The CDR3 runs from the conserved cysteine through the conserved F or W.

j_call: TRBJ1-5
v_call: TRBV15
cdr3_aa: CATSRGWEGQPQHF

j_call: TRBJ2-7
v_call: TRBV5-4
cdr3_aa: CASSSEGDYYSSYEQYF

j_call: TRBJ2-6
v_call: TRBV29-1
cdr3_aa: CSVDSADSGANVLTF

j_call: TRBJ2-3
v_call: TRBV5-4
cdr3_aa: CASSRATDTQYF

j_call: TRBJ2-7
v_call: TRBV6-5
cdr3_aa: CASSYSRTNYEQYF

j_call: TRBJ2-3
v_call: TRBV6-5
cdr3_aa: CASRPGLASTDTQYF

j_call: TRBJ2-1
v_call: TRBV4-2
cdr3_aa: CASSHAKPGTSGEDEQFF

j_call: TRBJ1-1
v_call: TRBV30
cdr3_aa: CASAVGEAFF

j_call: TRBJ2-7
v_call: TRBV9
cdr3_aa: CASSAEDPPYEQYF

j_call: TRBJ2-7
v_call: TRBV29-1
cdr3_aa: CSVEAGRDEQYF

j_call: TRBJ2-3
v_call: TRBV29-1
cdr3_aa: CSVDSGADTQYF